This T cell receptor (beta chain) was found in a study of T cells in Graves' hyperthyroidism and ophthalmopathy. This CDR3 region has 14 residues. The J segment lost 4 bases and the V segment lost 4 bases, leaving 5 bases of the junction unmatched. CDR1 is SGHRS and CDR2 is YFSETQ in the germline V gene. This clonotype appeared many times. It was RNA transcripts that yielded the amplified TCR beta CDR3 regions. The study used the HTBI primer set for a first-round RT-PCR of the TCR CDR3. MiXCR, applied by TCRdb to the multiplex PCR reads, yields one record per CDR3 protein. The sample lists about half a million distinct CDR3 sequences; around 16% were seen once.

This TCR was sampled from a woman in her twenties or thirties with Graves' ophthalmopathy. The rearrangement links TRBV5-1 to TRBJ2-3; TRBD2 aligns across 8 bases. The sample consisted of blood. CDR3 sequence (DNA): TGCGCCAGCAGCGATCGGACTAGCTCAGATACGCAGTATTTT. Encoded protein: CASSDRTSSDTQYF.